These 5 T cell receptor beta chains came from one sample sequenced in a study of tumor-infiltrating lymphocytes in primary liver carcinoma. Germline DNA was extracted too, while blood RNA derived from unsorted whole blood. With approximately 500 ng total RNA as template and a constant-region primer, TCR beta cDNA was made. A slightly modified ARM-PCR protocol with three nested multiplex PCR rounds produced these TCR beta libraries. The first two PCR rounds used TRBV1-TRBV30 forward primers with a C-beta reverse primer, 10 cycles each. TCRdb re-called the multiplex PCR reads with MiXCR, one entry per CDR3 protein. Counted here are 310,000 or so distinct CDR3 sequences, more than 55% occurring once; the ten biggest clones make up about 17%. The sequencing sample was made of peripheral blood. These receptors were obtained from a woman between 25 and 40 years old with primary liver carcinoma and hepatitis B virus infection.

Details on this clonotype: A read error may account for a junction end that differs from germline. V usage is TRBV11-2 and J usage is TRBJ2-7; 13 bases fit TRBD2. The CDR3 contains 18 residues. Per the germline V gene, CDR1 is SGHAT and CDR2 is FQNNGV. CDR3 nucleotide sequence: TGTACCAGCAGCTTAGAATTCCCCGGACTAGCGGGGGTTCGGGGGCAGTACTTC. It is translated as CTSSLEFPGLAGVRGQYF.

The V gene is TRBV11-3, the J gene TRBJ2-1; 10 bases are shared with TRBD2. There are 15 residues in the CDR3. CDR1 is SGHNT and CDR2 is YENEEA in the germline V gene. CDR3: CTTSFSGRALDEQFF. As DNA, the CDR3 is TGTACCACCAGCTTCAGCGGGAGGGCCCTGGATGAGCAGTTCTTC.

Regarding this clonotype: Lacking the conserved final phenylalanine or tryptophan, this CDR3 likely reflects a read error. The chain couples TRBV11-2 to TRBJ1-2; possible D gene TRBD1, 5 bases. The CDR3 is made up of 14 amino acids. Germline CDR1 and CDR2: SGHAT and FQNNGV. Trimming cost V 5 bases and J 5 bases, with 15 bases left between them. CDR3: CASSGERGIYGYTI. The CDR3 coding sequence is TGTGCCAGCAGCGGAGAAAGGGGAATTTATGGCTACACCATC.

Concerning this clonotype itself: Since the CDR3 does not end with the conserved phenylalanine or tryptophan, this likely comes from a read error. No DNA is shown, since the ends of the CDR3 on it are uncertain; the CDR3 is the one TCRdb lists. The chain has TRBV7-8 and TRBJ2-4; the table's TRBD1 call for D was not verified on the DNA. Germline-derived CDR1 and CDR2 are SGHVS and FQNEAQ. The CDR3 is 16 residues long, ends included. The CDR3 is CASSGRFRGTKNIQYS.

With respect to this clonotype: A read error is possible here, since a much larger clone lies one base away. Written as DNA, the CDR3 is TGCGCCGGCAGCCGAAGCGTGGTTGGGGGGGCATACAATGAGCAGTTCTTC. Protein: CAGSRSVVGGAYNEQFF. V is TRBV4-3 and J is TRBJ2-1, with a weak D call TRBD2 (7 bases). The CDR3 spans 17 residues. Germline CDR1 is LGHNA and CDR2 is YSLEER.